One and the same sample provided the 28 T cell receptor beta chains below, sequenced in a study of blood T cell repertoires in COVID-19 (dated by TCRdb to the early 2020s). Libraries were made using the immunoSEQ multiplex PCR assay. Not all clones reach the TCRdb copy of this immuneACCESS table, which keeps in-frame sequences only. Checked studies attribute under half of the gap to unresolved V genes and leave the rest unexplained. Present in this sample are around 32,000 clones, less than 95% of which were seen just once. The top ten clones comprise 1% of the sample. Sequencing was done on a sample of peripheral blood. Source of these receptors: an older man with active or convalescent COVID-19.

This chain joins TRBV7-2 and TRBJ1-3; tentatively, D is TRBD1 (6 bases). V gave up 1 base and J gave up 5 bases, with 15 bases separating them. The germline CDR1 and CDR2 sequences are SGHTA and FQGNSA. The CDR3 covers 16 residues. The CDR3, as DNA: TGTGCCAGCAGCTTAGGGGGACGGGGGGCGAGAAACACCATATATTTT. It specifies CASSLGGRGARNTIYF.

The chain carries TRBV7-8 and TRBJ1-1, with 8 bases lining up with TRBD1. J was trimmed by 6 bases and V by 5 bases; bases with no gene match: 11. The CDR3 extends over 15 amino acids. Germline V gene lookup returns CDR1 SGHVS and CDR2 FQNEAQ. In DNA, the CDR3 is TGTGCCAGCAGCCTAGGACAGGGATTAAAGGCTGAAGCTTTCTTT. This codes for CASSLGQGLKAEAFF. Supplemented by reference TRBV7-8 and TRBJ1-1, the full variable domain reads GAGVSQSPRYKVAKRGQDVALRCDPISGHVSLFWYQQALGQGPEFLTYFQNEAQLDKSGLPSDRFFAERPEGSVSTLKIQRTQQEDSAVYLCASSLGQGLKAEAFFGQGTRLTVV.

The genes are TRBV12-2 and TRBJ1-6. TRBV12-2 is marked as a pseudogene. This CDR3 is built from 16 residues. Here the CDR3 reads CASRLAEALRDSPLHF. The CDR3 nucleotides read TGTGCAAGTCGCTTAGCGGAGGCCCTCCGGGATTCACCCCTCCACTTT.

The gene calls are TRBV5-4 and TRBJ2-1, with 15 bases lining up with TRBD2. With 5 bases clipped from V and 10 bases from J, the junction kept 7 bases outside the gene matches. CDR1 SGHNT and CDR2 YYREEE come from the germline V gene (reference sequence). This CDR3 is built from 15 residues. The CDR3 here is CASSGLAGGRREQFF. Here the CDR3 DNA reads TGTGCCAGCAGTGGACTAGCGGGAGGGCGACGGGAGCAGTTCTTC.

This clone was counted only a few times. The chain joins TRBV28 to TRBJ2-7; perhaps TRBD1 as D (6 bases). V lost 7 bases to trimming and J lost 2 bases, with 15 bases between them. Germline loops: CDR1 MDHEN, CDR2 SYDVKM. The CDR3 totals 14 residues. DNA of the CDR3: TGTGCCAGCAAGTGGGCAGGGGACACCTACGAGCAGTACTTC. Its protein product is CASKWAGDTYEQYF.

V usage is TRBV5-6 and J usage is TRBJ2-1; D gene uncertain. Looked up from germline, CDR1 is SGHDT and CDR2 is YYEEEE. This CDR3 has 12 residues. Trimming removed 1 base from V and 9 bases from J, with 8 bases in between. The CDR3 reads CASSLRRAEQFF. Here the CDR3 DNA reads TGTGCCAGCAGCTTGCGCCGAGCTGAGCAGTTCTTC. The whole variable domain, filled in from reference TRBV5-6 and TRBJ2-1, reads DAGVTQSPTHLIKTRGQQVTLRCSPKSGHDTVSWYQQALGQGPQFIFQYYEEEERQRGNFPDRFSGHQFPNYSSELNVNALLLGDSALYLCASSLRRAEQFFGPGTRLTVL.

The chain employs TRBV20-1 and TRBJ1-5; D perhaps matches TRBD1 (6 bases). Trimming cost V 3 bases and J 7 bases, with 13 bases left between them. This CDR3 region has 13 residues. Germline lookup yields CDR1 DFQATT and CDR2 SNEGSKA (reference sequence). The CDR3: CSASTGKGQPQHF. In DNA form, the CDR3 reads TGCAGTGCTAGTACAGGGAAGGGACAGCCCCAGCATTTT.

The chain's CDR3 is CASSLDLVNYGYTF. The CDR3, as DNA: TGTGCCAGCAGCTTGGATTTAGTTAACTATGGCTACACCTTC. The chain is built from TRBV5-5 and TRBJ1-2, with unresolved D. Germline V lookup: CDR1 SGHKS, CDR2 YYEKEE (reference sequence). CDR3 length equals 14 residues. V was shortened by 0 bases and J by 1 base, with 7 bases between the two germline ends.

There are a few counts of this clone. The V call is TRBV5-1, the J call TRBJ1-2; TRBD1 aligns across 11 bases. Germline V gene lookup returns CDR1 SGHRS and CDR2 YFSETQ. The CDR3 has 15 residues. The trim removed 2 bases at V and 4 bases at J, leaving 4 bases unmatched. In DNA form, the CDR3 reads TGCGCCAGCAGCTTAGGACAGGGGGCCGTCTATGGCTACACCTTC. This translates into CASSLGQGAVYGYTF.

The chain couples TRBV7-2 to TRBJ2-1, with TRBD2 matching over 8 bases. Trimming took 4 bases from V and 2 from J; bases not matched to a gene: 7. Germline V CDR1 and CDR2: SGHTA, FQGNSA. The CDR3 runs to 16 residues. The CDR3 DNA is TGTGCCAGCAGCTCCGGTCGGGGGGGTACCTACAATGAGCAGTTCTTC. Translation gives CASSSGRGGTYNEQFF.

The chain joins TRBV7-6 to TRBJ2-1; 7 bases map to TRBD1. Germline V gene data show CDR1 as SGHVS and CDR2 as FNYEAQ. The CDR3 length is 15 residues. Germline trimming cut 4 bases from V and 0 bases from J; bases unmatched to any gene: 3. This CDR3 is CASSSTGSSYNEQFF. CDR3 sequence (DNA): TGTGCCAGCAGCTCGACAGGGAGCTCCTACAATGAGCAGTTCTTC.

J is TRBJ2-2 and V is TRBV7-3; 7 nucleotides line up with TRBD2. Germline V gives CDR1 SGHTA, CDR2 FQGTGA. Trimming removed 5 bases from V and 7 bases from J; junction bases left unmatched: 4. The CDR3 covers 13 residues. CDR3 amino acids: CASSPPGGGELFF. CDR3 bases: TGTGCCAGCAGCCCTCCGGGGGGCGGGGAGCTGTTTTTT.

CDR3 in amino acids: CASSLGSYEQYF. The DNA of the CDR3 is TGTGCCAGCAGCTTAGGCAGTTACGAGCAGTACTTC. The chain is built from TRBV11-2 and TRBJ2-7, with no clear D. V lost 1 base and J lost 4, with 5 bases in between. This CDR3 comprises 12 residues. The V gene's germline CDR1 is SGHAT and CDR2 FQNNGV.

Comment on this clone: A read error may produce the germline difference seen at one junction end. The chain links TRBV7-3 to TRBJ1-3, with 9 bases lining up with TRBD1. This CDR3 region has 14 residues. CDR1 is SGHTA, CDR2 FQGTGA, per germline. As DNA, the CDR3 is TGTGCCAGCAGCAAGGGGGGACAGGGAAGCACCATATATTTT. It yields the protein CASSKGGQGSTIYF. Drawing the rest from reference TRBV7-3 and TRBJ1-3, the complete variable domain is GAGVSQTPSNKVTEKGKYVELRCDPISGHTALYWYRQSLGQGPEFLIYFQGTGAADDSGLPNDRFFAVRPEGSVSTLKIQRTERGDSAVYLCASSKGGQGSTIYFGEGSWLTVV.

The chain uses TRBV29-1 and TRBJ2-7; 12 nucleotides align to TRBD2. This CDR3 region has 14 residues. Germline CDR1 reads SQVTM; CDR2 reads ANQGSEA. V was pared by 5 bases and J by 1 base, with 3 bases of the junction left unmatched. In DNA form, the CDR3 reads TGCAGCGTTTCCGGACTAGCGGGATCCTACGAGCAGTACTTC. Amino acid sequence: CSVSGLAGSYEQYF.

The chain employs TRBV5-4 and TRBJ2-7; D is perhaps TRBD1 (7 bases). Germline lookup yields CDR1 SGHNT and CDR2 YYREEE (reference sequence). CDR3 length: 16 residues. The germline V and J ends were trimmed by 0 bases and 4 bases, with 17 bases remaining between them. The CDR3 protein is CASSLGLGGPGYEQYF. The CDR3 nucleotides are TGTGCCAGCAGCTTGGGACTAGGGGGCCCAGGGTACGAGCAGTACTTC.

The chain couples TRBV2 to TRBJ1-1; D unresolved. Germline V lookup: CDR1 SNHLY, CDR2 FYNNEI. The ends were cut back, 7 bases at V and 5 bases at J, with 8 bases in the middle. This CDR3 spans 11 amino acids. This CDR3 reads CASKGGTEAFF. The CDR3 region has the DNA TGTGCCAGCAAAGGAGGGACTGAAGCTTTCTTT. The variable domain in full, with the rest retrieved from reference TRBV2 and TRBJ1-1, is EPEVTQTPSHQVTQMGQEVILRCVPISNHLYFYWYRQILGQKVEFLVSFYNNEISEKSEIFDDQFSVERPDGSNFTLKIRSTKLEDSAMYFCASKGGTEAFFGQGTRLTVV.

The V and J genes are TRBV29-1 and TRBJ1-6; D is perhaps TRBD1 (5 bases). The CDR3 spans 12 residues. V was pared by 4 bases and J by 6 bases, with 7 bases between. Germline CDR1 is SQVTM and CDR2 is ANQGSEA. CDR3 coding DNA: TGCAGCGTTGCTGACAGTAATTCACCCCTCCACTTT. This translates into CSVADSNSPLHF.

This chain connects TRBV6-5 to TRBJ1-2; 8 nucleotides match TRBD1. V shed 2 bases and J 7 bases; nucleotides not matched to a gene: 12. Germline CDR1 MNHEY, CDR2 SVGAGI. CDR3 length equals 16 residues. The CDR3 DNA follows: TGTGCCAGCAGTTACAGGTCAGGGGGCGATTGGAGTGGCTACACCTTC. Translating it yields CASSYRSGGDWSGYTF.

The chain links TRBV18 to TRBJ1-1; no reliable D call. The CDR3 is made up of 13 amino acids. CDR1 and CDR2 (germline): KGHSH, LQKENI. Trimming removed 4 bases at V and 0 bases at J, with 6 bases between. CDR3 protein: CASSLELNTEAFF. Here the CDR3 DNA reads TGTGCCAGCTCACTCGAGCTGAACACTGAAGCTTTCTTT.

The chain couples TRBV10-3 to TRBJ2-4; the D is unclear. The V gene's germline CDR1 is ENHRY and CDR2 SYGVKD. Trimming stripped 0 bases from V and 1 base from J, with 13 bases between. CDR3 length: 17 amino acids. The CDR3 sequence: CAISESSNRFAKNIQYF. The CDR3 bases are TGTGCCATCAGTGAGTCCTCAAACCGGTTCGCCAAAAACATTCAGTACTTC.

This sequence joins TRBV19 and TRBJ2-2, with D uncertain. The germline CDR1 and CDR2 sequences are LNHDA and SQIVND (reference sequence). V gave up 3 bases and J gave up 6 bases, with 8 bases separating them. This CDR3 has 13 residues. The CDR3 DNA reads TGTGCCAGTAGTATTTCCCTCTCCGGGGAGCTGTTTTTT. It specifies CASSISLSGELFF.

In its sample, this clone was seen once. CDR3 region: CASWGQGRGQPQHF. CDR3 nucleotide sequence: TGTGCCAGCTGGGGGCAGGGTCGAGGGCAGCCCCAGCATTTT. V and J are TRBV28 and TRBJ1-5; TRBD1 might be the D (6 bases). Germline V gene lookup returns CDR1 MDHEN and CDR2 SYDVKM. V lost 8 bases, J lost 7 bases, and 18 bases lay in between. The CDR3 is 14 residues long.

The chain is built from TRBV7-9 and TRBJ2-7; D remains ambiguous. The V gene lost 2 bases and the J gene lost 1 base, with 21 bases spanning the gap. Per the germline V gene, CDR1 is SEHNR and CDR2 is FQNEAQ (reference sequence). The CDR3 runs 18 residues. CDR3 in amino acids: CASSLSGMGGFRSYEQYF. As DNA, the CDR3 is TGTGCCAGCAGCTTATCGGGTATGGGTGGTTTCAGATCCTACGAGCAGTACTTC.

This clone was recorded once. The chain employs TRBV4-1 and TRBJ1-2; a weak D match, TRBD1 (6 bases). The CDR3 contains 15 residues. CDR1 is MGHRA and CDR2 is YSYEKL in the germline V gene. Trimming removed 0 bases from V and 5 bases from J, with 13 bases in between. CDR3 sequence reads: CASSQDAGGRYGYTF. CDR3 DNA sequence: TGCGCCAGCAGCCAAGATGCGGGGGGCAGGTATGGCTACACCTTC.

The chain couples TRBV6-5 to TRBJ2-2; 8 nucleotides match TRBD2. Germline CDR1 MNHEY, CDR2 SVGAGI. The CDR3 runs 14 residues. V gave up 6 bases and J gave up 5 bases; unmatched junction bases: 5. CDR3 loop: CASSPTGGTGELFF. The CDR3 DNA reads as TGTGCCAGCAGCCCGACGGGGGGGACCGGGGAGCTGTTTTTT.

CDR3 residues: CSVIIVAGNTEAFF. The CDR3 region has the DNA TGCAGCGTGATAATTGTCGCAGGGAACACTGAAGCTTTCTTT. The chain carries TRBV29-1 and TRBJ1-1; D ambiguous. With 6 bases removed from V and 1 base from J, the gap between germline ends came to 15 bases. Germline V lookup: CDR1 SQVTM, CDR2 ANQGSEA. The CDR3 consists of 14 residues.

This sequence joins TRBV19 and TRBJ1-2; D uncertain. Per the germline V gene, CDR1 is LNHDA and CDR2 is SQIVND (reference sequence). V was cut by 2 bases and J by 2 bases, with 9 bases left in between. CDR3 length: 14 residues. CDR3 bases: TGTGCCAGTAGTATAATGAGGGAAAACTATGGCTACACCTTC. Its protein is CASSIMRENYGYTF.